These 9 T cell receptor delta chains came from one sample sequenced in a study of gamma-delta chains in newborns, infants, children. TCRdb reprocessed the reads using CATT. The sample lists about 5,300 delta-chain clones, about a fifth seen once, with 5% to 5.5% in the top ten. Source material: blood. Source of these receptors: a child who was a newborn, infant or young child, either healthy, febrile or measles-vaccinated (not recorded which).

With the J gene uncalled, the V gene is TRDV2; the D segment call TRDD3 is taken from the table without a DNA check. This CDR3 comprises 16 residues. The V gene's germline CDR1 is GEAIGNYY and CDR2 EKD. The CDR3 nucleotides are TGTGCCTGGGACACAATCGCCTCGACTGGGGGCGATAACATCATCTTT. It encodes CAWDTIASTGGDNIIF.

J gene TRDJ1 was identified, but the V gene was not called; the listed D gene, TRDD3, was not tested against the DNA. CDR3 length equals 16 residues. This CDR3 is CALGASFGGNTDKLIF. CDR3 DNA: TGTGCTCTTGGGGCCTCCTTTGGGGGAAACACCGATAAACTCATCTTT.

This clone was seen only a few times. A much larger clone sits a single nucleotide away, making a read error possible. The chain has TRDV2 and TRDJ1, with D possibly TRDD3 on 5 matching bases. The length of the CDR3 is 16 residues. V was pared by 5 bases and J by 0 bases, with 18 bases between. Germline V gene lookup returns CDR1 GEAIGNYY and CDR2 EKD. The CDR3 here is CACGQVGTPYTDKLIF. The CDR3 DNA sequence: TGTGCCTGTGGCCAAGTGGGGACCCCGTACACCGATAAACTCATCTTT.

This clone rates as medium-sized. The V gene is TRDV2, the J gene TRDJ1; 8 nucleotides agree with TRDD3. Trimming took 0 bases from V and 6 from J; bases not matched to a gene: 32. CDR1 and CDR2 (germline): GEAIGNYY, EKD. CDR3 length: 23 residues. The DNA for the CDR3 is TGTGCCTGTGACACCGTTCAAGTTCCCATCTCTACTGGGGGTTTACCCGGACCACATAAACTCATCTTT. Its protein is CACDTVQVPISTGGLPGPHKLIF.

Relative to its sample, this clone is medium-sized. The rearrangement uses TRDV2 and TRDJ1; TRDD3 matches at 8 bases. The CDR3 covers 20 residues. Germline trimming cut 0 bases from V and 1 base from J; bases unmatched to any gene: 18. Germline assignment: CDR1 GEAIGNYY and CDR2 EKD. The CDR3 here is CACDTAFLSLGIQGTDKLIF. CDR3 nucleotide sequence: TGTGCCTGTGACACCGCTTTTCTCTCTCTGGGGATACAGGGCACCGATAAACTCATCTTT.

This clone was found a few times. The chain has TRDV3 and TRDJ1, with 8 bases identical to TRDD2. CDR1 TVYSNPD and CDR2 GDNSRS come from the germline V gene (reference sequence). The junction had 18 bases not matched to a gene; V was cut back by 0 bases and J by 3 bases. This CDR3 contains 18 residues. The chain's CDR3 is CAFRGFLRSYWVADKLIF. The CDR3 region has the DNA TGTGCCTTTAGGGGCTTCCTACGCTCGTACTGGGTGGCCGATAAACTCATCTTT.

About this clone itself: Within the sample, other DNA sequences also encode this same CDR3. The rearrangement uses TRDV2 and TRDJ1; 10 nucleotides match TRDD3. In germline, CDR1 is GEAIGNYY, CDR2 EKD. V was clipped by 1 base and J by 4 bases; unmatched bases: 2. The CDR3 loop spans 14 amino acids. CDR3 in DNA: TGTGCCTGTGACACACTGGGGGATTTCGATAAACTCATCTTT. Translation gives CACDTLGDFDKLIF.

This clone has a handful of counts. This chain connects TRDV2 to TRDJ3, with 9 bases matching TRDD3. The CDR3 length is 18 residues. Trimming at V came to 2 bases and at J to 2 bases, leaving 6 bases not matched to a gene. CDR1 and CDR2 (germline): GEAIGNYY, EKD. The CDR3 DNA sequence: TGTGCCTGTGACAGGCTGGGGGATGCCCCCTGGGACACCCGACAGATGTTTTTC. It is translated as CACDRLGDAPWDTRQMFF.

This clone is medium-sized within its sample. This chain joins TRDV1 and TRDJ1, with 9 nucleotides matching TRDD3. Germline V gene sequence: CDR1 TSWWSYY, CDR2 QGS. The junction had 24 bases not matched to a gene; V was cut back by 4 bases and J by 0 bases. The CDR3 contains 22 residues. The CDR3, as DNA: TGTGCTCTTGGGGGATATTCCTATAGGGCCTCCTGGGGGATCTTGTACACCGATAAACTCATCTTT. Encoded protein: CALGGYSYRASWGILYTDKLIF.